Following are 5 T cell receptor beta chains from one sample sequenced in a study of cytomegalovirus exposure and HLA in healthy donors. Clones were sequenced by immunoSEQ multiplex PCR, and TCRdb holds only the in-frame ones, with some missing. This table has 150,000 to 180,000 clones, 85% to 90% appearing once. Material: PBMCs. Every receptor here comes from a human donor in good health.

V gene TRBV5-4 combines with J gene TRBJ2-2; 7 nucleotides line up with TRBD1. CDR3 length: 16 residues. Germline lookup yields CDR1 SGHNT and CDR2 YYREEE (reference sequence). The trim removed 4 bases at V and 5 bases at J, leaving 11 bases unmatched. Written as DNA, the CDR3 is TGTGCCAGCAGCAAAGGGACAGTTGGACTTACCGGGGAGCTGTTTTTT. Amino acids: CASSKGTVGLTGELFF.

There are a few counts of this clone. The J gene is TRBJ1-1, the V gene TRBV9; D is possibly TRBD1 (5 bases). This CDR3 contains 14 residues. V lost 2 bases and J lost 3, with 11 bases in between. Germline CDR1 reads SGDLS; CDR2 reads YYNGEE. Here the CDR3 DNA reads TGTGCCAGCAGCGTTACAGGCAGAGACACTGAAGCTTTCTTT. It translates to CASSVTGRDTEAFF.

The V call is TRBV2, the J call TRBJ2-2; 10 bases match TRBD2. CDR1 is SNHLY and CDR2 is FYNNEI in the germline V gene. The J segment lost 5 bases and the V segment lost 6 bases, leaving 9 bases of the junction unmatched. The CDR3 extends over 16 amino acids. The CDR3 region is CASRLLAGVRTGELFF. The CDR3 bases are TGTGCCAGCAGGTTGCTAGCGGGAGTTCGGACCGGGGAGCTGTTTTTT.

J is TRBJ1-1 and V is TRBV28; 9 bases line up with TRBD1. The germline gives CDR1 MDHEN, CDR2 SYDVKM. The trim removed 7 bases at V and 10 bases at J, leaving 13 bases unmatched. The CDR3 runs to 14 residues. The CDR3 protein is CASTGTGTNWRAFF. The CDR3 bases are TGTGCCAGCACGGGGACAGGGACTAATTGGAGAGCTTTCTTT. Using reference TRBV28 and TRBJ1-1 for the parts outside the CDR3, the full variable domain is DVKVTQSSRYLVKRTGEKVFLECVQDMDHENMFWYRQDPGLGLRLIYFSYDVKMKEKGDIPEGYSVSREKKERFSLILESASTNQTSMYLCASTGTGTNWRAFFGQGTRLTVV.

In its sample, this clone was seen once. The chain recombines TRBV9 with TRBJ1-1; no firm D call. This CDR3 contains 13 residues. Trimming shortened V by 3 bases and J by 10 bases, and 16 bases separated the two germline ends. CDR1 and CDR2 (germline): SGDLS, YYNGEE. The CDR3 DNA reads as TGTGCCAGCAGCGAGAGGGAGGGCGTGAGAGCTTTCTTT. It translates to CASSEREGVRAFF.